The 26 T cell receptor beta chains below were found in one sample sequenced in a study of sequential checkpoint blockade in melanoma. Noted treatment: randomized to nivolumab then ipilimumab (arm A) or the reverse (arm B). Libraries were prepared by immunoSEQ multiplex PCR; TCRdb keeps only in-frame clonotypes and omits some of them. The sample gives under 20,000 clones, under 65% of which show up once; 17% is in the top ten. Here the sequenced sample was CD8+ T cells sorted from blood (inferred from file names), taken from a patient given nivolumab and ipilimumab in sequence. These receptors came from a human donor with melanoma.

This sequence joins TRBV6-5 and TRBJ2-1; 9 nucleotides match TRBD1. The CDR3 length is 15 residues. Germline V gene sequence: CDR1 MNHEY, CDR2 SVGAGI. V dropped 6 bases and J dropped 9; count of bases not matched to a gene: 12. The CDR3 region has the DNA TGTGCCAGCAGGGCCGGACAGGGGTCCCCCTTTGAGCAGTTCTTC. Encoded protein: CASRAGQGSPFEQFF.

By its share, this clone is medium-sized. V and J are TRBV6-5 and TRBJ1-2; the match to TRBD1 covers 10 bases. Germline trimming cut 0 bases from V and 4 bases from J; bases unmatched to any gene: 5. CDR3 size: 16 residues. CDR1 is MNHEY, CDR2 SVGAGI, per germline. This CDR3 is CASSYSPWTGGYGYTF. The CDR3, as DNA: TGTGCCAGCAGTTACTCGCCTTGGACAGGGGGCTATGGCTACACCTTC.

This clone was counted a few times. This CDR3 is CASSPGTKETQYF. In nucleotides, the CDR3 is TGTGCCAGCAGCCCCGGGACAAAAGAGACCCAGTACTTC. V gene TRBV7-9 combines with J gene TRBJ2-5; D may be TRBD1 (6 bases). This CDR3 spans 13 amino acids. Trimming removed 5 bases at V and 3 bases at J, with 10 bases between. Per the germline V gene, CDR1 is SEHNR and CDR2 is FQNEAQ (reference sequence).

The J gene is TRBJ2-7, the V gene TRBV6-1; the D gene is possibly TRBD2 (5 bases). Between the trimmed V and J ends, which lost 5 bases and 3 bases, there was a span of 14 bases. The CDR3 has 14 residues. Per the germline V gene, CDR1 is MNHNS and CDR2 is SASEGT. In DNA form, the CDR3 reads TGTGCCAGCAGTCATAGACGGGATCTCTACGAGCAGTACTTC. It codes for CASSHRRDLYEQYF.

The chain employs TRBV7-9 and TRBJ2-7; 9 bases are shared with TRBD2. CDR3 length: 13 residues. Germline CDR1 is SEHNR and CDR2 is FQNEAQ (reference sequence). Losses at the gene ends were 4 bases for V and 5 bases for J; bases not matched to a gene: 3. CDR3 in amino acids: CASSSWTSDEQYF. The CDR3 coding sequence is TGTGCCAGCAGCTCCTGGACTAGCGACGAGCAGTACTTC.

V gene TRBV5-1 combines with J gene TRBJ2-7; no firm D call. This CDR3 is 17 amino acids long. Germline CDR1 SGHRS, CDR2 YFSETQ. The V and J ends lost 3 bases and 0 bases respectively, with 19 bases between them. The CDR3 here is CASSWIRRGSSSYEQYF. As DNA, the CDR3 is TGCGCCAGCAGCTGGATCCGAAGAGGTTCGAGCTCCTACGAGCAGTACTTC.

For the CDR3, the DNA is TGTGCCAGCAGTTTGGAGGGGGCACCTAACACTGAAGCTTTCTTT. Amino acid sequence: CASSLEGAPNTEAFF. This chain connects TRBV6-4 to TRBJ1-1, with TRBD1 identical over 7 bases. The CDR3 has 15 residues. The ends lost 5 bases at V and 2 bases at J; junction bases unmatched: 8. CDR1 MRHNA and CDR2 SNTAGT come from the germline V gene.

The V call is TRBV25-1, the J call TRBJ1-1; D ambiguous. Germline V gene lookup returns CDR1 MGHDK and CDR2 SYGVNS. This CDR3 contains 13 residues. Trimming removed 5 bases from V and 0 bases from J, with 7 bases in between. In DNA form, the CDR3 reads TGTGCCAGCAGTCCCGGGGTGAACACTGAAGCTTTCTTT. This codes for CASSPGVNTEAFF.

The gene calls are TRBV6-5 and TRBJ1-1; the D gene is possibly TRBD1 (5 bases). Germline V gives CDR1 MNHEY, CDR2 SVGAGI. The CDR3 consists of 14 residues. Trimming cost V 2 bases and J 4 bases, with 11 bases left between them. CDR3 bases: TGTGCCAGCAGTTACATAGGGGATGGCACTGAAGCTTTCTTT. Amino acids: CASSYIGDGTEAFF.

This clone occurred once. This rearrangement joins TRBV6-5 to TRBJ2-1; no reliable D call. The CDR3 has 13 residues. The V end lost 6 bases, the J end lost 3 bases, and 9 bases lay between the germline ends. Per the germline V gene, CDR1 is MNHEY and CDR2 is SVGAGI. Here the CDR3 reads CASSRVFYNEQFF. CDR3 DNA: TGTGCCAGCAGCCGGGTGTTCTACAATGAGCAGTTCTTC.

The CDR3 nucleotides are TGTGCCAGCAGTGAATGGAGAGGGATTGGAGAAAAACTGTTTTTT. Protein sequence: CASSEWRGIGEKLFF. The gene calls are TRBV6-1 and TRBJ1-4; D is undetermined. The germline V and J ends were trimmed by 2 bases and 8 bases, with 15 bases remaining between them. The germline CDR1 and CDR2 sequences are MNHNS and SASEGT. The CDR3 is 15 amino acids.

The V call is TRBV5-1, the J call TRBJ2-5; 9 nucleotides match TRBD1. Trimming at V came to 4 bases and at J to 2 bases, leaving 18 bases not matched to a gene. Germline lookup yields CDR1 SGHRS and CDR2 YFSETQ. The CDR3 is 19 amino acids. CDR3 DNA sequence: TGCGCCAGCAGCCCAGGGACAGGGTTCTTTCTCTCGGGTCAAGAGACCCAGTACTTC. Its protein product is CASSPGTGFFLSGQETQYF.

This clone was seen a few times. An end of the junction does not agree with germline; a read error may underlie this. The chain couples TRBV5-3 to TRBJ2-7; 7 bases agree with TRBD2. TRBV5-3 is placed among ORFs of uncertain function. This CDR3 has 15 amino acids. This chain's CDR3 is CASSLGAGNLYEQYF. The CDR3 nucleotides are TGTGCCAGCAGCTTGGGAGCGGGGAACCTCTACGAGCAGTACTTC.

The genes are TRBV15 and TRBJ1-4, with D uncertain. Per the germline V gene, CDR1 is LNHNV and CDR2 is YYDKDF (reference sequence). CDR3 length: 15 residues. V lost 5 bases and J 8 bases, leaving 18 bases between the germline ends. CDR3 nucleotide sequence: TGTGCCACCAGCTACGGTCTTGATCCGGGGGAAAAACTGTTTTTT. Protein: CATSYGLDPGEKLFF.

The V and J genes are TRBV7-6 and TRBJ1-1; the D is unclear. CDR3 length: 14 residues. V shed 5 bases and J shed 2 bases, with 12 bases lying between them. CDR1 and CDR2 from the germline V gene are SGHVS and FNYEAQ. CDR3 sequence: CASSPLGANTEAFF. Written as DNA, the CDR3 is TGTGCCAGCAGCCCCCTGGGCGCCAACACTGAAGCTTTCTTT.

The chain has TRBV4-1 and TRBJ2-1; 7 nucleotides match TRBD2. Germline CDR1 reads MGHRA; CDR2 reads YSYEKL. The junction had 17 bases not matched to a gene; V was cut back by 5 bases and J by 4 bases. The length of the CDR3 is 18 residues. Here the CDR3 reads CASSDSPGTKDGYNEQFF. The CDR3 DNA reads TGCGCCAGCAGCGATTCTCCCGGGACTAAGGATGGTTACAATGAGCAGTTCTTC.

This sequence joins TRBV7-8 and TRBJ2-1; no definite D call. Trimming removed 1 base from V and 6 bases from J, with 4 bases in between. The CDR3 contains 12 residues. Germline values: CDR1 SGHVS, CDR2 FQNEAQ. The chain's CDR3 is CASSLVGNEQFF. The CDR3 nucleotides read TGTGCCAGCAGCTTAGTCGGCAATGAGCAGTTCTTC.

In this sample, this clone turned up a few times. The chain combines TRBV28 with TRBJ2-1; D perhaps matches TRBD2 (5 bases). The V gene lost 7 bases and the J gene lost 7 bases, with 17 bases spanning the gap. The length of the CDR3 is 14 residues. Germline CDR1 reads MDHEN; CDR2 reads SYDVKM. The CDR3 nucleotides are TGTGCCAGCATCTCCCGCCGGGGATGGAATGAGCAGTTCTTC. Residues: CASISRRGWNEQFF.

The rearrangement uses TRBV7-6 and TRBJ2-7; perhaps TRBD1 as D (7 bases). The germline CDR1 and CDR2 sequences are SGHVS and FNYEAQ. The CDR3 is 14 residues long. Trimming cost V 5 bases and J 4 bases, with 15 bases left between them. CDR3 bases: TGTGCCAGCAGCGGAGGGGGCGGCGGATACGAGCAGTACTTC. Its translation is CASSGGGGGYEQYF.

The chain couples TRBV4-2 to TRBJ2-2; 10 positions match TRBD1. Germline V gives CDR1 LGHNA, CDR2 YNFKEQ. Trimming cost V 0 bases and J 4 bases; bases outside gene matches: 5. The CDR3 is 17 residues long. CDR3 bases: TGTGCCAGCAGCCAAGAGACAGGGGGCTTCTTCACCGGGGAGCTGTTTTTT. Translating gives CASSQETGGFFTGELFF.

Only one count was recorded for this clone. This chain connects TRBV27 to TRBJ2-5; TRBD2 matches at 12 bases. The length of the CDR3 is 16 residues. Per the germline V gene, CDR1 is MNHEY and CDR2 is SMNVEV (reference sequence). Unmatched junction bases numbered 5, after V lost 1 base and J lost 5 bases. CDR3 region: CASSLWAGTSGETQYF. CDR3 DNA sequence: TGTGCCAGCAGTTTATGGGCCGGGACTAGCGGGGAGACCCAGTACTTC.

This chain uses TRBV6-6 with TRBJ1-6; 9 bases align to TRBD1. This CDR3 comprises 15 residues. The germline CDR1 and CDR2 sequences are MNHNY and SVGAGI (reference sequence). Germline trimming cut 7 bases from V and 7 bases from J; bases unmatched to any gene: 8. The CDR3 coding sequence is TGTGCCAGCACCCCGAGACAGGGGGTGAATTCACCCCTCCACTTT. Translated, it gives CASTPRQGVNSPLHF.

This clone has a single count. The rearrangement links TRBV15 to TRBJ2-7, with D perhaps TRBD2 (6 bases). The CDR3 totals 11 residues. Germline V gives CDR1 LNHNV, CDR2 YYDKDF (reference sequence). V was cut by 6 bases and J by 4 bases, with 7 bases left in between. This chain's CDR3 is CATREGYEQYF. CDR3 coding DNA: TGTGCCACCAGGGAGGGATACGAGCAGTACTTC.

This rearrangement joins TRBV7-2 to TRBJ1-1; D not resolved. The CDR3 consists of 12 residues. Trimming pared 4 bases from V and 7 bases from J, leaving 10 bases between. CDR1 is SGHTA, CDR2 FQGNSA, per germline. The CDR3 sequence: CASSSGLFEAFF. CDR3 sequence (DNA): TGTGCCAGCAGCTCCGGGTTATTTGAAGCTTTCTTT.

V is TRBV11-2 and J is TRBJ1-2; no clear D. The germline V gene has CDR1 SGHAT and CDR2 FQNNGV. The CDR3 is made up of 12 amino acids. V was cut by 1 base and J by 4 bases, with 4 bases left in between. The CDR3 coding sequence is TGTGCCAGCAGCTTAGGGCCCTATGGCTACACCTTC. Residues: CASSLGPYGYTF.

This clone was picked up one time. Written as DNA, the CDR3 is TGTGCCACCCTTTCTTACGAATCGGGTAAGAACACTGAAGCTTTCTTT. Amino acids: CATLSYESGKNTEAFF. The rearrangement links TRBV27 to TRBJ1-1, with D unclear. The germline gives CDR1 MNHEY, CDR2 SMNVEV (reference sequence). The V end lost 10 bases, the J end lost 1 base, and 22 bases lay between the germline ends. The CDR3 has 16 amino acids.